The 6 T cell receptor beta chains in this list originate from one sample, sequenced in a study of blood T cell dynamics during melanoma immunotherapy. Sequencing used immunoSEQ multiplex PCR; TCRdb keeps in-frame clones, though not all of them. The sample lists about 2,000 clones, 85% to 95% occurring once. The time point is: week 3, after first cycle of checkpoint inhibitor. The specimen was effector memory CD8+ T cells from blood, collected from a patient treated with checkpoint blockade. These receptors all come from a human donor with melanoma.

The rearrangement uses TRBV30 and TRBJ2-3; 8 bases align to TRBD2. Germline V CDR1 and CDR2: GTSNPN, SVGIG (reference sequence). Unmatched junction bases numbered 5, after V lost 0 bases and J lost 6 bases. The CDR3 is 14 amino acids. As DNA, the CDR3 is TGTGCCTGGAGTGTAGTCGGGAGGGCCGATACGCAGTATTTT. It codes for CAWSVVGRADTQYF.

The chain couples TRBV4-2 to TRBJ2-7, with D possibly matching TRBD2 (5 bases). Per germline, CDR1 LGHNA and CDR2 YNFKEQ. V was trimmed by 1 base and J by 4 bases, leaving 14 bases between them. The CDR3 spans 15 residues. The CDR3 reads CASSQVGGGEYEQYF. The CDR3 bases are TGTGCCAGCAGCCAAGTTGGAGGAGGAGAGTACGAGCAGTACTTC.

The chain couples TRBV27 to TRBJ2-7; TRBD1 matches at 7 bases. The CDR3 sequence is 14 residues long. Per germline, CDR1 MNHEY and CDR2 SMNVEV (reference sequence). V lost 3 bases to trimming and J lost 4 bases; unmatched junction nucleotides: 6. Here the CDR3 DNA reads TGTGCCAGCAGTTTCTCAGGGGGTGGTTACGAGCAGTACTTC. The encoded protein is CASSFSGGGYEQYF.

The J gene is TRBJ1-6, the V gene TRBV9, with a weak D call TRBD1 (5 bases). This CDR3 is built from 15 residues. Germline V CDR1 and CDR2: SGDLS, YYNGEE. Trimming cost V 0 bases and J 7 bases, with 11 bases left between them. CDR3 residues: CASSVVGTGNSPLHF. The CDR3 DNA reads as TGTGCCAGCAGCGTAGTGGGGACGGGCAATTCACCCCTCCACTTT.

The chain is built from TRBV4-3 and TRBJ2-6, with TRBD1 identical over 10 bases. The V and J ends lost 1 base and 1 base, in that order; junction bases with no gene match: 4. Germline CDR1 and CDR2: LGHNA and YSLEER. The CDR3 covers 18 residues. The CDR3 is CASSQGGQGVSGANVLTF. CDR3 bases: TGCGCCAGCAGCCAAGGAGGACAGGGGGTTTCTGGGGCCAACGTCCTGACTTTC.

In DNA, the CDR3 is TGTGCCAGTAGTAAGGCGGCGGGCGGGGGTTTCTACGAGCAGTACTTC. Its translation is CASSKAAGGGFYEQYF. The chain recombines TRBV19 with TRBJ2-7, with 7 bases fitting TRBD2. In germline, CDR1 is LNHDA, CDR2 SQIVND (reference sequence). CDR3 size: 16 residues. After removal of 4 bases from V and 3 bases from J, the junction contained 12 bases not matched to a gene.